This T cell receptor (beta chain) was captured by sequencing in a study of cytomegalovirus exposure and HLA in healthy donors. On the study more broadly: Researchers previously reported finding fewer than 140 million unique TCR beta sequences from 150 million to 200 million T cells.

The CDR3 length is 16 residues. Germline V gene sequence: CDR1 SGHTA, CDR2 FQGTGA. Trimming at V came to 4 bases and at J to 8 bases, leaving 10 bases not matched to a gene. These donors counted as nominally healthy when sampled, but unrecorded immune exposures were likely. It was with 60 Vbeta and 13 Jbeta primers that the PCR ran. TCRdb keeps only in-frame clones here, not all; method: immunoSEQ multiplex PCR. The sample carries 150,000 to 200,000 clones, just over 75% recorded once. The sequenced sample consisted of PBMCs. The chain has TRBV7-3 and TRBJ2-1; TRBD2 agrees at 11 bases. The sequence derives from a woman in her thirties or forties in good health and CMV-seronegative. This CDR3 is CASSSPLAGGSHEQFF. CDR3 coding DNA: TGTGCCAGCAGCTCGCCTCTAGCGGGAGGTTCCCATGAGCAGTTCTTC. The full variable domain, rest sourced from reference TRBV7-3 and TRBJ2-1, is GAGVSQTPSNKVTEKGKYVELRCDPISGHTALYWYRQSLGQGPEFLIYFQGTGAADDSGLPNDRFFAVRPEGSVSTLKIQRTERGDSAVYLCASSSPLAGGSHEQFFGPGTRLTVL.